Listed below are T cell receptor beta chains from one sample, sequenced in a study of graft-versus-host responses after intestinal transplantation. Assay: immunoSEQ multiplex PCR; the TCRdb copy retains only in-frame clones and omits some. The sample includes around 17,000 clones, about 80% of them seen just once. The source material was ileum tissue, sampled 17 days after transplant. Receptors were obtained from a human patient who received an intestinal transplant, so some T cells may come from the graft donor. Each CDR3 is given with its conserved first and last residue. Not all rows give a size; the values are once, few, many and, for expanded clones, a class.

V gene	clone size	J gene	CDR3 protein
TRBV7-3	NA	TRBJ2-3	CASSARGELAGGHPDTQYF
TRBV5-1	NA	TRBJ1-6	CASSLLPGLLLNSPLHF
TRBV6-4	NA	TRBJ2-7	CASSDSSCGSLNRDRGRYEQYF
TRBV29-1	NA	TRBJ2-1	CSVQLRGISYNEQFF
TRBV28	NA	TRBJ2-7	CASSLALQGHEQYF
TRBV11-2	NA	TRBJ2-3	CASSLGRGGLNTDTQYF
TRBV6-1	NA	TRBJ1-6	CASSELGTYNSPLHF
TRBV4-1	few	TRBJ1-1	CASSQTRGKTEAFF
TRBV2	NA	TRBJ2-7	CASSVSGRTHEQYF
TRBV25-1	NA	TRBJ2-7	CASRAGTPYEQYF
TRBV2	NA	TRBJ1-2	CASRNNSGTFGYTF
TRBV19	NA	TRBJ1-5	CASSIGGWDQPQHF
TRBV4-1	NA	TRBJ2-1	CASSQPQAGGPRNEQFF
TRBV4-1	NA	TRBJ1-6	CASSQDSRSSYNSPLHF
TRBV14	NA	TRBJ2-5	CASSQDAGQETQYF
TRBV4-1	NA	TRBJ1-1	CASSPDEFTEAFF
TRBV18	NA	TRBJ2-7	CASSLIDSSYEQYF
TRBV27	NA	TRBJ2-7	CASSPRPTGLNEQYF
TRBV12-2	NA	TRBJ2-1	CASRRTGLAAHNEQFF